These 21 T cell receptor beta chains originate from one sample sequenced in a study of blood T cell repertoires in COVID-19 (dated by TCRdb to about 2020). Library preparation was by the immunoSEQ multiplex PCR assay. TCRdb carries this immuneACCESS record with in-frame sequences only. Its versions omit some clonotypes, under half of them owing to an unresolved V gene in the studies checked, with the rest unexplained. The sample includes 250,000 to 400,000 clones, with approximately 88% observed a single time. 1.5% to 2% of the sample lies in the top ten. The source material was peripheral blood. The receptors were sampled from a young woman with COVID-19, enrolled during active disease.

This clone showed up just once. CDR3 loop: CASRKGGATNEKLFF. In DNA, the CDR3 is TGTGCCAGCAGGAAGGGAGGGGCAACTAATGAAAAACTGTTTTTT. V gene TRBV2 combines with J gene TRBJ1-4; D is possibly TRBD1 (5 bases). CDR3 length: 15 amino acids. V was clipped by 6 bases and J by 0 bases, with 11 bases between them. CDR1 SNHLY and CDR2 FYNNEI come from the germline V gene. Full variable domain (rest looked up from reference TRBV2 and TRBJ1-4): EPEVTQTPSHQVTQMGQEVILRCVPISNHLYFYWYRQILGQKVEFLVSFYNNEISEKSEIFDDQFSVERPDGSNFTLKIRSTKLEDSAMYFCASRKGGATNEKLFFGSGTQLSVL.

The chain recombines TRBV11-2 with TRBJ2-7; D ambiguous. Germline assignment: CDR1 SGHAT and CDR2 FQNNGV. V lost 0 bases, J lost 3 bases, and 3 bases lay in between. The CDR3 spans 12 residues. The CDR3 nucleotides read TGTGCCAGCAGCTTAGACCACTACGAGCAGTACGTC. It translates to CASSLDHYEQYV.

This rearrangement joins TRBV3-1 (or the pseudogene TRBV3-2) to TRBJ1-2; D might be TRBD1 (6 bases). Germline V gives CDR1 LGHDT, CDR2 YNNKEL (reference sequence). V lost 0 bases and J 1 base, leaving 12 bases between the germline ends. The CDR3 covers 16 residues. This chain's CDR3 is CASSQERDTYNYGYTF. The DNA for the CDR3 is TGTGCCAGCAGCCAAGAGAGGGACACTTATAACTATGGCTACACCTTC.

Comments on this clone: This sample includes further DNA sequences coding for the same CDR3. The CDR3 is CASSIQGGQPQHF. CDR3 nucleotide sequence: TGTGCCAGTAGTATCCAGGGAGGGCAGCCCCAGCATTTT. This chain joins TRBV19 and TRBJ1-5; a weak D match, TRBD1 (5 bases). Trimming removed 3 bases from V and 7 bases from J, with 10 bases in between. The germline V gene has CDR1 LNHDA and CDR2 SQIVND (reference sequence). There are 13 residues in the CDR3. Supplemented by reference TRBV19 and TRBJ1-5, the full variable domain reads DGGITQSPKYLFRKEGQNVTLSCEQNLNHDAMYWYRQDPGQGLRLIYYSQIVNDFQKGDIAEGYSVSREKKESFPLTVTSAQKNPTAFYLCASSIQGGQPQHFGDGTRLSIL.

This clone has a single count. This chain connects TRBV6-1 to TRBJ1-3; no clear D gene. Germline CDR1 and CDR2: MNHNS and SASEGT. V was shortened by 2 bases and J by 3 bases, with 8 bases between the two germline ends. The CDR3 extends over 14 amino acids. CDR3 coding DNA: TGTGCCAGCAGTGAACAGGCAGTTGGAAACACCATATATTTT. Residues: CASSEQAVGNTIYF.

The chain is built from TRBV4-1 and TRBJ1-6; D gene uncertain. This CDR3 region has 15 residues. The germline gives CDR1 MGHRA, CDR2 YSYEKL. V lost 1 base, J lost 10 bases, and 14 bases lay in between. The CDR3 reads CASSQVTVGGSPLHF. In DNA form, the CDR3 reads TGCGCCAGCAGCCAAGTAACAGTGGGTGGGTCACCCCTCCACTTT.

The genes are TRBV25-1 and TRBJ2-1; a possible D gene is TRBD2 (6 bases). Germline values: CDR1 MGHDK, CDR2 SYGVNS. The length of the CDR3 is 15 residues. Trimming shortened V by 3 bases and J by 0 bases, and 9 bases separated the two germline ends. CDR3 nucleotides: TGTGCCAGCAGTGAGGAGGGCGGCTCCTACAATGAGCAGTTCTTC. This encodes CASSEEGGSYNEQFF.

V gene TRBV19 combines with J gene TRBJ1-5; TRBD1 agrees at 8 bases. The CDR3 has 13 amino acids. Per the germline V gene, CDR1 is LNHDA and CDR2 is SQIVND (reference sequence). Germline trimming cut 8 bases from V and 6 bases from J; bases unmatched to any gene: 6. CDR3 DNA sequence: TGTGCCAGTGGGGACAGGCGGGGTCAGCCCCAGCATTTT. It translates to CASGDRRGQPQHF.

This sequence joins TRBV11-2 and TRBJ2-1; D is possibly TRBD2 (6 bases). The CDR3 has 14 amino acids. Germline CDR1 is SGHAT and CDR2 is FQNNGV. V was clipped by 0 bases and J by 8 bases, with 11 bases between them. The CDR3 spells CASSLDVSGDEQFF. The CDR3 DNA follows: TGTGCCAGCAGCTTAGATGTATCGGGGGATGAGCAGTTCTTC.

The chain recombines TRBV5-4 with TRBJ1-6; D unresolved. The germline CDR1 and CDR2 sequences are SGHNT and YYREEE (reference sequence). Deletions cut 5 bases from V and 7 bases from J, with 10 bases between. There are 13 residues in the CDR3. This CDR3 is CASRGIANSPLHF. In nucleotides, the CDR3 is TGTGCCAGCAGGGGTATAGCGAATTCACCCCTCCACTTT.

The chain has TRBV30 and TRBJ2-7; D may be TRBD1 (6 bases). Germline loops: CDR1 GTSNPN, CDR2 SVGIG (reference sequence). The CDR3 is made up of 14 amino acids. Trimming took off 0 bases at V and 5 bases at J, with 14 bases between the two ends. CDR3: CAWSVGASGDEQYF. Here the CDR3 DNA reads TGTGCCTGGAGTGTGGGGGCCTCGGGCGACGAGCAGTACTTC.

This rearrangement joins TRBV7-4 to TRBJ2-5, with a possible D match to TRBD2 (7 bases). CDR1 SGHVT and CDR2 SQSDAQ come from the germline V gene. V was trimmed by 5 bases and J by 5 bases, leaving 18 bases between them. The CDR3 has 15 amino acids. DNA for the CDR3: TGTGCCAGCAGCCCCGAGGGGGGGAGGGACGAGACCCAGTACTTC. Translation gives CASSPEGGRDETQYF.

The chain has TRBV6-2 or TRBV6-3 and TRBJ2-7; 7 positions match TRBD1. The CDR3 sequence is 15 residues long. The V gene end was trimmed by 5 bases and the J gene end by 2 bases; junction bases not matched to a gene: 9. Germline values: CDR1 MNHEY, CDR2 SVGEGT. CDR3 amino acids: CASSLGTAVPYEQYF. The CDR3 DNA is TGTGCCAGCAGTCTCGGGACAGCGGTACCCTACGAGCAGTACTTC.

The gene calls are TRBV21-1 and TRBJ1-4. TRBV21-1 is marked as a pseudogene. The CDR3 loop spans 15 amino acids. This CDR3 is CAKASEPRGNEKLFF. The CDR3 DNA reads TGTGCCAAGGCCTCCGAGCCTCGGGGTAATGAAAAACTGTTTTTT.

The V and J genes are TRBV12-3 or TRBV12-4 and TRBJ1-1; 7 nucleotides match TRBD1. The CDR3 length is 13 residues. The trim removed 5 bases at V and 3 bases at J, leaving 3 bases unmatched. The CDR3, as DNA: TGTGCCAGCAGTATACAGGGGTACACTGAAGCTTTCTTT. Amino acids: CASSIQGYTEAFF.

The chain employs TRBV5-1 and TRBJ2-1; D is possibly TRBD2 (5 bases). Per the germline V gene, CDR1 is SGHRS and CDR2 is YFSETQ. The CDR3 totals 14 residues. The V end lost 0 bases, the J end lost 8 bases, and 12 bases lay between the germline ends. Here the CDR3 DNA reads TGCGCCAGCAGCTTGGCGGGGAATTGGGATGAGCAGTTCTTC. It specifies CASSLAGNWDEQFF. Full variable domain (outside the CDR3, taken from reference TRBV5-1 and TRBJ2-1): KAGVTQTPRYLIKTRGQQVTLSCSPISGHRSVSWYQQTPGQGLQFLFEYFSETQRNKGNFPGRFSGRQFSNSRSEMNVSTLELGDSALYLCASSLAGNWDEQFFGPGTRLTVL.

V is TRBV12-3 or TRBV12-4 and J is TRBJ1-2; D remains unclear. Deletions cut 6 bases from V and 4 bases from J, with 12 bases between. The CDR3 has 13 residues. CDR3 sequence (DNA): TGTGCCAGCAGCCTACAGCCAACCTATGGCTACACCTTC. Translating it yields CASSLQPTYGYTF.

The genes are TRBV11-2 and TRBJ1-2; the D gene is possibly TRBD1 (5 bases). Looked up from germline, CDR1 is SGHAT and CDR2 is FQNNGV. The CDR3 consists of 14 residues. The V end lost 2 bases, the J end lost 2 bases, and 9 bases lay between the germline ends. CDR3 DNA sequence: TGTGCCAGCAGCTTAAGCCAGGGAAACTATGGCTACACCTTC. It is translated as CASSLSQGNYGYTF.

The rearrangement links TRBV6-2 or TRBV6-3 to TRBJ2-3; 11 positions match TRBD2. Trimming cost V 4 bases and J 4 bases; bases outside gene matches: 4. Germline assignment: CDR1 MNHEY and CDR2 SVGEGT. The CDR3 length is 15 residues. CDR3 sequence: CASSFETSGADTQYF. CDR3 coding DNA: TGTGCCAGCAGTTTCGAGACTAGCGGGGCAGATACGCAGTATTTT.

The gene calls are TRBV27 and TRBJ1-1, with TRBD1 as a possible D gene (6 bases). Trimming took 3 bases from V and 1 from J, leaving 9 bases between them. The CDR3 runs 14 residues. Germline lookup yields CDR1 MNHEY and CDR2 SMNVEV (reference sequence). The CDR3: CASSFLQGNTEAFF. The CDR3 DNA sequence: TGTGCCAGCAGTTTCCTACAGGGGAACACTGAAGCTTTCTTT.

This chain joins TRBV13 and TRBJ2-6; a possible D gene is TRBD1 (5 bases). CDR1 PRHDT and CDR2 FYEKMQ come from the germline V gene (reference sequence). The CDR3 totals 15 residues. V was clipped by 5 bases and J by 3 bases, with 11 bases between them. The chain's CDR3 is CASSQTAYGANVLTF. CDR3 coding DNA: TGTGCCAGCAGCCAGACAGCCTATGGGGCCAACGTCCTGACTTTC. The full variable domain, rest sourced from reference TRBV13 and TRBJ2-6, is AAGVIQSPRHLIKEKRETATLKCYPIPRHDTVYWYQQGPGQDPQFLISFYEKMQSDKGSIPDRFSAQQFSDYHSELNMSSLELGDSALYFCASSQTAYGANVLTFGAGSRLTVL.